This entry features one T cell receptor (beta chain) sequence. Its specific antigen is unknown. Qualities for individual bases were not recorded, and no much larger clone is one base off. The CDR3, cysteine through phenylalanine, is 18 amino acids long. The retained sequence is limited to the CDR3, 54 bases, with the frame set at the first base. V lost 0 bases and J lost 4 bases, and the count of bases not matched to a germline gene is 7. Based on the germline V gene, the CDR1 and CDR2 sequences are SGHTA and FQGTGA. Receptors were amplified or captured by the immunoSEQ multiplex PCR assay. For the multiplex PCR, a mixture combining 60 forward primers for TCR Vbeta segments and 13 reverse primers for TCR Jbeta segments was used. The CDR3 region of rearranged TCR beta genes was amplified from genomic DNA by a multiplex PCR assay. The amplified TCR beta libraries were sequenced on the Illumina HiSeq System as 87-base-pair reads. The paper's processing steps were these. A later analysis tallied roughly 76 million unique TCR beta chains across the 610 or so repertoires, and roughly 11 million of those chains were shared by two or more donors. A nearest-neighbor algorithm error-corrected the raw reads and collapsed the reads into unique sequences, merging closely related sequences to remove PCR and sequencing errors. To assign V, D and J gene segments, CDR3 sequences were aligned to IMGT reference sequences. For a sequence to be retained, a match of at least six nucleotides to both a V gene segment and a J gene segment was required. Rearrangements were classified as productive when the CDR3 lacked stop codons and remained in frame with V and J, and all other rearrangements were classified as non-productive. CDR3 was defined according to IMGT convention as the region running from the second conserved V-encoded cysteine to the conserved J-encoded phenylalanine. The earlier analysis of about 610 of the donors excluded sequences that lacked an unambiguous match to a single V gene segment. An earlier analysis of several hundred of the donors called V segments functional above 56.7% productive rearrangements and segregating when the between-donor standard deviation exceeded 5%. A statistical classification framework was developed to diagnose cytomegalovirus status using the catalog of TCR beta chain sequences. A later analysis assigned V and J genes by comparing TCR nucleotide sequences with IMGT/GENE-DB human TR gene sequences. Using the TCRdist pipeline, a later analysis assigned CDR3 sequences along with most-parsimonious VDJ recombination scenarios. In a later analysis, every TCR beta chain was defined by the combination of its CDR3 amino acid sequence and its V-gene family, and reads without a unique V-gene family were dropped. As a way to deal with suspected cross-contamination and a sequencing artifact, a later analysis dropped hundreds of nucleotide sequences that were highly shared and had low generation probability. In a later analysis, a clonal expansion index for each public chain was calculated from normalized within-repertoire ranks of inferred template counts. Generation probabilities in a later analysis came from a VDJ recombination model fitted to out-of-frame rearrangements, and those results were checked against IGoR. Hypergeometric tests were used in a later analysis to score TCR-TCR, TCR-HLA and TCR-CMV co-occurrence, with a repertoire-size bias correction applied to the TCR pairs. A later analysis estimated false discovery rates by permuting HLA or CMV assignments 20 times. In a later analysis, co-occurring TCRs were grouped with DBSCAN, and TCRdist sequence similarity was added when clustering was performed within HLA-allele-positive subsets. Repertoires with fewer than 30,000 or more than 120,000 public chains, plus five repertoires with anomalous nucleotide sharing, were excluded from co-occurrence clustering. As stored in TCRdb, this immuneACCESS dataset retains in-frame rearrangements with V and J assigned. A fraction of the clones does not appear; measured against another copy, unresolved V genes explain less than half of the discrepancy, and the remainder lacks a known reason. The V and J calls and clone size are taken from that table; D and trimming were inferred from the DNA. The sample yields 70,000 to 80,000 clones; nearly 80% were counted once. The ten largest clonotypes hold around 8.9% of the sample.

The cohort consisted of approximately 690 healthy bone marrow donors. At the time of sampling, every cohort member was nominally healthy, though immune exposures that went unrecorded were likely present. The donor tested CMV seropositive, placing the donor among the 289 seropositive members of the cohort. Each donor provided a peripheral blood sample, and peripheral blood mononuclear cells were used for TCR beta sequencing. The Qiagen DNeasy Blood Extraction Kit was used to extract genomic DNA from the blood cell samples. The sample originates from a study of cytomegalovirus exposure and HLA in healthy donors (dated by TCRdb to between 2016 and 2019). As for the study more broadly: An earlier analysis of around 600 of the donors reported about 250 Gb of sequence data and roughly 100 million unique TCR beta sequences from 150 million to 200 million T cells. An early release that covered approximately 600 HLA-typed donors contained about 300 gigabases of sequencing data and about 93 million unique TCR sequences. Of the 398 genotyped donors, around 81% fell in the genetic ancestry cluster associated with self-reported Caucasian donors. The study aimed to test whether cataloging public T cell receptors could reveal signatures of past pathogen exposure. The T cell repertoires of 670 or so subjects were profiled by immunosequencing and related to cytomegalovirus serostatus. A separate validation cohort of over a hundred different subjects was used in addition to the roughly 620-subject first cohort. To predict cytomegalovirus infection status, the study combined high-throughput TCR immunosequencing, statistical association of individual TCRs with disease status, and machine learning. A later analysis re-examined previously published TCR beta repertoires from several hundred donors and added high-resolution HLA genotyping to investigate patterns of TCR occurrence. Rather than using new phenotypic data, the later analysis identified candidate immune exposures from TCR beta sequences and from how often those sequences occurred across donors. An earlier analysis of some 600 of the donors applied high-throughput TCR beta sequencing to assess whether each TCR beta V gene segment acted as functional or pseudogenic. Donor age, sex, ethnicity and CMV serostatus were collected together with the repertoire data. A later genetic analysis took genome-wide SNP genotypes for about 55% of the 666 donors and used that subset as a discovery cohort. Every discovery cohort repertoire had been produced on one sequencing platform. Class I and class II HLA loci were covered by the typing at four-digit resolution. Typing coverage differed by locus: A, B, C, DRB1 and DQB1 were typed in roughly 629-630 donors, DQA1 in 500 to 550, DPA1 in around 600, and DPB1 in 450 to 490. Several DR-DQ haplotypes were handled as single units for association and clustering because linkage in the cohort was strong. Across under 500 genotyped donors of the cohort, an average of about 240,000 unique TCR beta nucleotide sequences per donor were sequenced, and about a sixth of those sequences were non-productive. Overall results and qualifications from the work: Because HLA typing was unavailable for some donors at each locus, only the typed subset was used in association tests. According to the authors, the approach could potentially be generalized to other disease states and immunological phenotypes. In a later analysis, HLA-associated TCR beta chains were found to be more clonally expanded and to have lower generation probabilities than equally common non-associated chains. CMV serostatus was the only immune exposure information available for the cohort. Over 15 rarely observed V segments, including chromosome 9 orphons, were excluded from the earlier analysis of several hundred of the donors because counts were too low. In an earlier analysis of fewer than 700 of the donors, most TCR beta V segments appeared in productive rearrangements about 90% or about 30% of the time, broadly matching IMGT annotations. A later analysis found that most CMV-associated TCR beta chains appeared HLA-restricted, with HLA associations seemingly driven largely by CMV exposure. The study listed approximately 150 TCR beta chains as associated with cytomegalovirus. In both the original and validation cohorts, the classifier was reported to diagnose cytomegalovirus status with high specificity and sensitivity. Sequencing depth was assumed to be roughly uniform across donors in the presence/absence analyses, though that assumption may not hold. A cluster of highly shared sequence variants was judged likely to be a technical artifact of the sequencing pipeline. Linkage disequilibrium might explain the correlated functional status among segregating V segments, but an unknown experimental factor could not be excluded. In vitro tests confirmed that a few of the cytomegalovirus-associated TCR beta chains recognize cytomegalovirus antigens. In a later analysis, more than 15,000 TCR beta sequences were associated with specific HLA alleles at a false discovery rate of 0.05. While some public TCRs were present in many individuals, most TCR sequences turned up only very rarely across donors. According to a later analysis, parvovirus B19, influenza, CMV and Epstein-Barr virus appeared linked to several top co-occurrence clusters. A further reported finding was that TCR beta sequences accurately predicted the HLA-A and HLA-B alleles for most subjects in the first cohort. When HLA alleles, especially DR and DQ, strongly co-occurred, TCR associations were difficult to assign to individual alleles. This cohort had only TCR beta chains sequenced, and the lack of alpha or paired-chain data limited which features could be detected. According to a later genetic analysis, donors in an Asian-associated ancestry cluster had fewer N-insertions in productive TCRs than the approximately 700-donor mean. According to a later analysis, TCR association rates differed among HLA loci, with DRB1 alleles showing the most associated TCRs and HLA-C alleles showing the fewest. V-gene and J-gene trimming of TCR beta chains was associated with a missense DCLRE1C variant in a later genetic analysis, and the association was replicated in an independent cohort. Some IMGT-functional V segments, including TRBV6-2 and TRBV6-3, could not be told apart with the 87-base-pair reads, so those segments were excluded.

Sequences were obtained from PBMCs. This sequence was found in a woman between 35 and 50 years old in good health and CMV-seropositive. This chain joins TRBV7-3 to TRBJ1-6; 9 bases in between match TRBD1. The CDR3 corresponds to CASSLTGGQGDYNSPLHF. At the DNA level, the sequence is TGTGCCAGCAGCTTAACGGGGGGACAGGGCGATTATAATTCACCCCTCCACTTT. Reference TRBV7-3 and TRBJ1-6 genes cover what lies past the CDR3, so the full variable domain is GAGVSQTPSNKVTEKGKYVELRCDPISGHTALYWYRQSLGQGPEFLIYFQGTGAADDSGLPNDRFFAVRPEGSVSTLKIQRTERGDSAVYLCASSLTGGQGDYNSPLHFGNGTRLTVT.